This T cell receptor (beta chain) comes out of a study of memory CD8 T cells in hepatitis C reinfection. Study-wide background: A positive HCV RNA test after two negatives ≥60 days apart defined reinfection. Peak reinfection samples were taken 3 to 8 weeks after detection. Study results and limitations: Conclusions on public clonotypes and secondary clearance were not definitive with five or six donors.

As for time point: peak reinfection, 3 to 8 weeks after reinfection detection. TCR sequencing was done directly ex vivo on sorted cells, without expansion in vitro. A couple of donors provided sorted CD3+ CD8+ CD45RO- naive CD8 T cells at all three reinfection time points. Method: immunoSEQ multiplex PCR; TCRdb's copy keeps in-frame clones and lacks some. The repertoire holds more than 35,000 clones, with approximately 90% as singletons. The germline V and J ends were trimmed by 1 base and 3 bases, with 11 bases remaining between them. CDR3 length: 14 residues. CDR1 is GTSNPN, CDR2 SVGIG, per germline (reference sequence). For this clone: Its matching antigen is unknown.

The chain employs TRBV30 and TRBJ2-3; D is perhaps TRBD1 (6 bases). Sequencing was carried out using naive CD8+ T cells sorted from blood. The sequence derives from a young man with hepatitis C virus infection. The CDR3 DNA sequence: TGTGCCTGGAGTGGGGTGGGGGCAACAGATACGCAGTATTTT. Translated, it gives CAWSGVGATDTQYF. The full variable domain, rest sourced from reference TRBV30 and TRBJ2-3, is SQTIHQWPATLVQPVGSPLSLECTVEGTSNPNLYWYRQAAGRGLQLLFYSVGIGQISSEVPQNLSASRPQDRQFILSSKKLLLSDSGFYLCAWSGVGATDTQYFGPGTRLTVL.